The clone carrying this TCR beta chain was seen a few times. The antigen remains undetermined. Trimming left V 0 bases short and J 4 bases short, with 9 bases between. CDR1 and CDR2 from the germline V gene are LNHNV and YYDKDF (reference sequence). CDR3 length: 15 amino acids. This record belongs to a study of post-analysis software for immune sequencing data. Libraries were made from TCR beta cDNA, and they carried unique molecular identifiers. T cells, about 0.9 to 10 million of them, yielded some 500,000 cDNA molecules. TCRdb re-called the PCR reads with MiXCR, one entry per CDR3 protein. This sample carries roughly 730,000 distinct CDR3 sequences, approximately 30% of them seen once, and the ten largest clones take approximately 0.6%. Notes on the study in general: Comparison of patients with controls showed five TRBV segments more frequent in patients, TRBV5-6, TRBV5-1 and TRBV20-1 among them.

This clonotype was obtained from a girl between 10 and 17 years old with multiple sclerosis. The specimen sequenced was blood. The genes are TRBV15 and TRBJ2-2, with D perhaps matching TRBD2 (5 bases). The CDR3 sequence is CATSRDVRGTGELFF. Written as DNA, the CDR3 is TGTGCCACCAGCAGAGATGTACGGGGCACCGGGGAGCTGTTTTTT.